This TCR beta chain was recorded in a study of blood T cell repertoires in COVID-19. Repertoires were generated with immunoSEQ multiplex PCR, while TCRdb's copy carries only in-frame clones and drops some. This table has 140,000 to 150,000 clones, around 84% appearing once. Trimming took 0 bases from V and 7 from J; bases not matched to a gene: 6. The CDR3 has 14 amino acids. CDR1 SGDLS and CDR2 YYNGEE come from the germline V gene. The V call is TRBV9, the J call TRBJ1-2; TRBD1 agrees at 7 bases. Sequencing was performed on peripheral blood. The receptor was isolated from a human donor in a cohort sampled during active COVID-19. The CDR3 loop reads CASSVDRGLAGYTF. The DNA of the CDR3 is TGTGCCAGCAGCGTAGACAGGGGTCTGGCTGGCTACACCTTC.